The subject of this entry is one T cell receptor beta chain. These data belong to a study of T cell changes during pregnancy in multiple sclerosis. In germline, CDR1 is SGHKS, CDR2 YYEKEE (reference sequence). The V segment lost 3 bases and the J segment 6 bases; nucleotides outside the gene matches: 8. There are 16 residues in the CDR3. Produced via immunoSEQ multiplex PCR; TCRdb's table is partial and in-frame only. The sample includes tens of thousands of clones, approximately 90% of them seen just once. This clonotype was obtained from a female donor with multiple sclerosis, enrolled in a pregnancy study. The V gene is TRBV5-5, the J gene TRBJ2-7; 14 nucleotides align to TRBD2. The sample in question was CD4+ T cells from peripheral blood mononuclear cells, obtained in the first trimester of pregnancy. The chain's CDR3 is CASSWRLAGGSSEQYF. As DNA, the CDR3 is TGTGCCAGCAGCTGGAGACTAGCGGGAGGGTCGAGCGAGCAGTACTTC.